This T cell receptor beta chain was identified during a study of T cell responses to AZD1222 COVID-19 vaccine. Across the study: Analyses pooled second doses at about 4 or about 12 weeks.

As regards this clone: What it binds is not known.

Method: immunoSEQ multiplex PCR; TCRdb's copy keeps in-frame clones and lacks some. The repertoire holds 150,000 to 200,000 clones, with 80% to 90% as singletons. Trimming removed 0 bases at V and 2 bases at J, with 21 bases between. The CDR3 loop spans 19 amino acids. Germline lookup yields CDR1 KGHDR and CDR2 SFDVKD. Study-level points and caveats: The peak T cell response came first, and repertoires were sampled only after it.

The chain employs TRBV24-1 and TRBJ1-2; D is uncertain. The TCR originated in an adult in good health. Sequencing used peripheral blood, obtained on day 0 of AZD1222 vaccination. The CDR3 loop is CATSDLGDRFTVRNYGYTF. CDR3 bases: TGTGCCACCAGTGATTTGGGGGATCGCTTTACCGTCAGGAACTATGGCTACACCTTC.